Sequencing of this T cell receptor beta chain was carried out in a study of T-cell reconstitution after alpha-beta-depleted transplantation in children. Findings of the study overall: At the one-year point after transplant, T-cell counts and TCRbeta diversity were found to come mostly from T cells that had been newly produced. Surviving recipient T cells and thymic progenitors underlay high day-60 TCRbeta diversity in some patients. Alpha-beta T cells about two months after transplant reportedly derived from several hundred expanded graft clones.

This clonotype was picked up many times. Its target is unknown. V trimming: 1 base; J trimming: 5 bases; junction bases outside the gene matches: 5. The CDR3 runs 16 residues. Unique molecular identifiers were incorporated into the prepared TCRbeta library. One entry per CDR3 protein, called by TCRdb with MiXCR from the PCR reads. The sample contains around 300,000 distinct CDR3 sequences, about a quarter of which appear only once. V and J are TRBV12-3 or TRBV12-4 and TRBJ2-2; TRBD1 agrees at 9 bases. Sequencing was performed on PBMCs, mostly from graft donor cells, taken 180 days after TCRalphabeta/CD19-depleted stem cell transplant. This clonotype originated in a male patient between 10 and 17 years old who had a stem cell transplant for acute lymphoblastic leukemia, so the T cells may come from the graft donor. CDR3 sequence: CASSLVDRGYTGELFF. The CDR3 DNA reads as TGTGCCAGCAGTTTAGTCGACAGGGGGTATACCGGGGAGCTGTTTTTT.